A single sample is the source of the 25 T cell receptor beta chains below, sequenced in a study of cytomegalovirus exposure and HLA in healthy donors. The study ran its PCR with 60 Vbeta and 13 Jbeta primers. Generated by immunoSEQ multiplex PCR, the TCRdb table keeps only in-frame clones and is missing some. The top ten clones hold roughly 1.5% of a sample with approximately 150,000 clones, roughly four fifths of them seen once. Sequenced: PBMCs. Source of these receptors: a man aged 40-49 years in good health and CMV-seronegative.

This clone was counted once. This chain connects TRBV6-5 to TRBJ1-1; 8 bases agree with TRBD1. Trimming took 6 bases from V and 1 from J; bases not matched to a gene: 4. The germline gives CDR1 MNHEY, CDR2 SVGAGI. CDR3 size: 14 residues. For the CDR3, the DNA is TGTGCCAGCAGGAGGACAGGGCGGAACACTGAAGCTTTCTTT. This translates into CASRRTGRNTEAFF.

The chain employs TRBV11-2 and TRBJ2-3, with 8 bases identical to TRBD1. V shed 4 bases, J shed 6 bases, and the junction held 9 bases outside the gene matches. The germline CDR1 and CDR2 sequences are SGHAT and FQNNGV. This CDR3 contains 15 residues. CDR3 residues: CASSSRQGIQDTQYF. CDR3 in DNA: TGTGCCAGCAGCTCACGACAGGGGATTCAGGATACGCAGTATTTT.

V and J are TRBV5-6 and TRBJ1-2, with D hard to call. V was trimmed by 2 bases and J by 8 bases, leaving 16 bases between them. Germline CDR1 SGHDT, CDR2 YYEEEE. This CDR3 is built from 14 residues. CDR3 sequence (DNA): TGTGCCAGCAGCTTTCTCTCGGACTCACCGGGCTACACCTTC. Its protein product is CASSFLSDSPGYTF.

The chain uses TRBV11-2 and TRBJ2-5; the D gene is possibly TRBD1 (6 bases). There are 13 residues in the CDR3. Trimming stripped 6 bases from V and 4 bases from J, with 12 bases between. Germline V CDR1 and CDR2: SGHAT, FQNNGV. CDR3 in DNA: TGTGCCAGCAGTCCCGGACAGTCAGAGACCCAGTACTTC. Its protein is CASSPGQSETQYF. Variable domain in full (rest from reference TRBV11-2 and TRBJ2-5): EAGVAQSPRYKIIEKRQSVAFWCNPISGHATLYWYQQILGQGPKLLIQFQNNGVVDDSQLPKDRFSAERLKGVDSTLKIQPAKLEDSAVYLCASSPGQSETQYFGPGTRLLVL.

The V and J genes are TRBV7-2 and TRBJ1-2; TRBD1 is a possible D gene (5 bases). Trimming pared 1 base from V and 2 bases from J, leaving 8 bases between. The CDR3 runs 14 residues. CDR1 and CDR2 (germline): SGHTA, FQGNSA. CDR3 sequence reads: CASSLGRANYGYTF. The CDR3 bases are TGTGCCAGCAGCTTAGGCAGGGCCAACTATGGCTACACCTTC.

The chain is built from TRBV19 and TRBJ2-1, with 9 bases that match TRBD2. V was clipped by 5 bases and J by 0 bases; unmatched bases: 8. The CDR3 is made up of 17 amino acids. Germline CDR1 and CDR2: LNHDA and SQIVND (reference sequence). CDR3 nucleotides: TGTGCCAGTAGTCCCTTCTCTAGCGGGATCTCCTACAATGAGCAGTTCTTC. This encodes CASSPFSSGISYNEQFF.

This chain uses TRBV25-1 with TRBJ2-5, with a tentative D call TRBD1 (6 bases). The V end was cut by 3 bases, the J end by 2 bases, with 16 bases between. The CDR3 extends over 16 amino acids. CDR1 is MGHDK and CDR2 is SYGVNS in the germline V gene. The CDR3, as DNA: TGTGCCAGCAGTGAGTGGGGGCAGTATAATCAAGAGACCCAGTACTTC. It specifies CASSEWGQYNQETQYF.

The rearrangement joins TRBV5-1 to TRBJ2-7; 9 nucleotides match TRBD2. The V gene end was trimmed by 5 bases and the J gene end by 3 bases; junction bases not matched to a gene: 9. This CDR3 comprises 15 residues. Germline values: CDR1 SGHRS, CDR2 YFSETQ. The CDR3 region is CASSLALAGNYEQYF. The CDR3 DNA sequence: TGCGCCAGCAGTCTTGCACTAGCGGGTAACTACGAGCAGTACTTC.

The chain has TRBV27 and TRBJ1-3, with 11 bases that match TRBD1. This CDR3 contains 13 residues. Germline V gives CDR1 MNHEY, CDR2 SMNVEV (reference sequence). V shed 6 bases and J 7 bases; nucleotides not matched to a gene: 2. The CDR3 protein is CASSWDRGNTIYF. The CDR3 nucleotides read TGTGCCAGCAGCTGGGACAGGGGGAACACCATATATTTT.

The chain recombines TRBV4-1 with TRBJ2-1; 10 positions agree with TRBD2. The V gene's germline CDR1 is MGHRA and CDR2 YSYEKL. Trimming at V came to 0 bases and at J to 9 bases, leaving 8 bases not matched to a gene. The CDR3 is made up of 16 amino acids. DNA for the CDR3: TGCGCCAGCAGCCAAGATCCCCTAGCGGGAGTGGGTGAGCAGTTCTTC. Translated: CASSQDPLAGVGEQFF.

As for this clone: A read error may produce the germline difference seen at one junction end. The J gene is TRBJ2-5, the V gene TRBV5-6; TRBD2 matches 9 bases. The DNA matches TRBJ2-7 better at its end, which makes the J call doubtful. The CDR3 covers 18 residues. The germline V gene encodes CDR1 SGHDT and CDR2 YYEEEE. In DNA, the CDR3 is TGTGCCAGCAGCTTGGGGGGGGCGGGAGGGCCTCGCTCCCACGAGCAGTACTTC. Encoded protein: CASSLGGAGGPRSHEQYF.

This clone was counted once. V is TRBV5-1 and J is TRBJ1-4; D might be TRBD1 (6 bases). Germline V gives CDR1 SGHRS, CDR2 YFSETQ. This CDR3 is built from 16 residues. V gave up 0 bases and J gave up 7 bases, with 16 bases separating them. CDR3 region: CASSLGPGGAGEKLFF. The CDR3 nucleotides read TGCGCCAGCAGCTTGGGCCCGGGGGGCGCCGGTGAAAAACTGTTTTTT.

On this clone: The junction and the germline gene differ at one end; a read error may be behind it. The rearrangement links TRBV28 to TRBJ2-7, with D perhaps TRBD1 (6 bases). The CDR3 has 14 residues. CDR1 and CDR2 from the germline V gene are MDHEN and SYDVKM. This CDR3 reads CASTLTPTDRRAFF. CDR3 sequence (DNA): TGTGCCAGCACCCTAACCCCCACGGACAGACGCGCGTTCTTC.

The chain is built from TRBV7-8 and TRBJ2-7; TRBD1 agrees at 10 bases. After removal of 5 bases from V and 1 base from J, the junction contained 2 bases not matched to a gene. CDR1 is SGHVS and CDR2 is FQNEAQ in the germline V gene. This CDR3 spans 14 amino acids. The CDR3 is CASSKGQGSYEQYV. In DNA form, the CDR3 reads TGTGCCAGCAGCAAGGGACAGGGGTCCTACGAGCAGTACGTC.

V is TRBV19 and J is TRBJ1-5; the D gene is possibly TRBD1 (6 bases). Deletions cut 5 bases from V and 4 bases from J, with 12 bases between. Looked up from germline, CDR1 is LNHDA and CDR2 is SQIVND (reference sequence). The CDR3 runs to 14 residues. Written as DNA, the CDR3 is TGTGCCAGTAGTTTAAGGGGGGGAAATCAGCCCCAGCATTTT. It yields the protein CASSLRGGNQPQHF.

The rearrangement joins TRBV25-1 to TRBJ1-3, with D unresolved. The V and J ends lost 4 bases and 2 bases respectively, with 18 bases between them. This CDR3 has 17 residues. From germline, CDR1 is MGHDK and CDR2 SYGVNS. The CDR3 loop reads CASSGRTGLITGNTIYF. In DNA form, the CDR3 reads TGTGCCAGCAGTGGAAGGACTGGTCTTATAACTGGAAACACCATATATTTT.

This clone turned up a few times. The DNA of the CDR3 is TGTGCCAGCAGTGAATTCGGGACAGGGGAGTCCGGGGAGCTGTTTTTT. Protein sequence: CASSEFGTGESGELFF. The V call is TRBV6-4, the J call TRBJ2-2; TRBD1 aligns across 10 bases. The V segment lost 3 bases and the J segment 6 bases; nucleotides outside the gene matches: 7. The CDR3 runs to 16 residues. Germline V gene sequence: CDR1 MRHNA, CDR2 SNTAGT.

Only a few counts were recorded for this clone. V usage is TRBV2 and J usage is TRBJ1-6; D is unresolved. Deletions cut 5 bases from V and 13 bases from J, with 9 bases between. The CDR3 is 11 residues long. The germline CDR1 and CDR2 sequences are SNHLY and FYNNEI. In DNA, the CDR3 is TGTGCCAGCAGTTATCCTTATCCCCTCCACTTT. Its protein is CASSYPYPLHF.

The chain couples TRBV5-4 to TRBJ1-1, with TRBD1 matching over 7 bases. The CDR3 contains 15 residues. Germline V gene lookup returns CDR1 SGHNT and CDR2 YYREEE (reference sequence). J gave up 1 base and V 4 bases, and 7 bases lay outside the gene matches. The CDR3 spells CASSPPTGRNTEAFF. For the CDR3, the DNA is TGTGCCAGCAGCCCTCCGACAGGGAGGAACACTGAAGCTTTCTTT.

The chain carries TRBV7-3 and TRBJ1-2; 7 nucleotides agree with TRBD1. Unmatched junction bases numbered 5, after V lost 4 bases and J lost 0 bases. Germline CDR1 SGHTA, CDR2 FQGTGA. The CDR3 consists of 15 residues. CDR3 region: CASSSGQAANYGYTF. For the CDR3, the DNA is TGTGCCAGCAGCTCTGGACAGGCCGCTAACTATGGCTACACCTTC.

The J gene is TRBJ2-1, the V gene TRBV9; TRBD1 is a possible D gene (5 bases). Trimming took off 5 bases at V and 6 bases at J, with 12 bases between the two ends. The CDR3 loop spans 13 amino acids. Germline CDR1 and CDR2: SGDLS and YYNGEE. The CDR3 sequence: CASSPGQVNEQFF. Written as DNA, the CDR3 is TGTGCCAGCAGTCCTGGACAAGTCAATGAGCAGTTCTTC.

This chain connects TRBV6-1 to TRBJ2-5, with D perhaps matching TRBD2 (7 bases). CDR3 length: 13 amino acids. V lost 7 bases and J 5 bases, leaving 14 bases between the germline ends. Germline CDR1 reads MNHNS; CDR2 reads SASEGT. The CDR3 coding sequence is TGTGCCAGCAAGGGGGGGGGCGGGGAGACCCAGTACTTC. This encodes CASKGGGGETQYF.

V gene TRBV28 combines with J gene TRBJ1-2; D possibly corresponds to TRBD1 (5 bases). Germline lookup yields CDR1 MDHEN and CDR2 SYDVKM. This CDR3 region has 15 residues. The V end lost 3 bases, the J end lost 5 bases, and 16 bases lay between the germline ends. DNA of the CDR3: TGTGCCAGCAGTTTCCAGAGTGGCGGGGGGTATGGCTACACCTTC. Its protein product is CASSFQSGGGYGYTF.

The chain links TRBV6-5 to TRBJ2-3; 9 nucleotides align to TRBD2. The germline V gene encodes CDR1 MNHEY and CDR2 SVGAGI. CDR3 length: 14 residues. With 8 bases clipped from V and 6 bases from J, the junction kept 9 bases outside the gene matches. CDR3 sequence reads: CASAPGLASDTQYF. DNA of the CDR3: TGTGCCAGCGCCCCGGGACTAGCCTCCGATACGCAGTATTTT.

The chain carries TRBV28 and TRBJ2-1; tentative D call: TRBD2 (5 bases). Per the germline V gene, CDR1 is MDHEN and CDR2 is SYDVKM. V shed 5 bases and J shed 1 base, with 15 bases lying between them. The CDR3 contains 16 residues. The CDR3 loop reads CASSPSITGSYNEQFF. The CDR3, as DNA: TGTGCCAGCAGTCCCAGCATAACGGGATCCTACAATGAGCAGTTCTTC.